Following are 9 T cell receptor beta chains from one sample sequenced in a study of blood T cell repertoires in COVID-19. Sequencing was performed with immunoSEQ multiplex PCR; in TCRdb, only in-frame clones are kept and a portion is missing. The sample yields roughly 120,000 clones, 80% to 90% seen once. The sample taken for sequencing was peripheral blood. Receptors were obtained from a woman aged 45-59 years with acute or convalescent COVID-19.

The chain is built from TRBV6-1 and TRBJ2-7, with D perhaps TRBD1 (6 bases). The CDR3 consists of 14 residues. Trimming removed 0 bases at V and 7 bases at J, with 13 bases between. From germline, CDR1 is MNHNS and CDR2 SASEGT. CDR3 in amino acids: CASSEATGWEEQYF. DNA for the CDR3: TGTGCCAGCAGTGAAGCAACAGGGTGGGAAGAGCAGTACTTC.

V gene TRBV6-5 combines with J gene TRBJ2-3; 9 bases agree with TRBD2. Trimming cost V 4 bases and J 1 base; bases outside gene matches: 6. The CDR3 totals 16 residues. The germline gives CDR1 MNHEY, CDR2 SVGAGI. The CDR3 nucleotides are TGTGCCAGCAGTTTCCTCAGCGGGGGGCGCACAGATACGCAGTATTTT. Amino acid sequence: CASSFLSGGRTDTQYF.

V usage is TRBV19 and J usage is TRBJ2-2, with TRBD2 matching over 12 bases. The ends lost 2 bases at V and 6 bases at J; junction bases unmatched: 19. CDR1 and CDR2 (germline): LNHDA, SQIVND (reference sequence). There are 21 residues in the CDR3. CDR3 DNA: TGTGCCAGTAGTATAATACGGGACGGGGCTAGCGGGAGGGCCTCCCCCGGGGAGCTGTTTTTT. Protein product: CASSIIRDGASGRASPGELFF.

The chain couples TRBV9 to TRBJ2-5; TRBD2 agrees at 12 bases. The CDR3 spans 17 residues. Germline V gene data show CDR1 as SGDLS and CDR2 as YYNGEE. V lost 0 bases and J lost 1; bases outside the gene matches: 4. This chain's CDR3 is CASSVGGLAGSQETQYF. The CDR3 nucleotides read TGTGCCAGCAGCGTAGGTGGACTAGCGGGATCCCAAGAGACCCAGTACTTC.

V and J are TRBV5-4 and TRBJ1-1; 8 positions match TRBD1. V dropped 4 bases and J dropped 1; count of bases not matched to a gene: 9. The CDR3 extends over 16 amino acids. CDR1 and CDR2 (germline): SGHNT, YYREEE (reference sequence). CDR3 protein: CASSVPSGGGNTEAFF. Written as DNA, the CDR3 is TGTGCCAGCAGCGTGCCTTCAGGGGGCGGGAACACTGAAGCTTTCTTT. The full variable domain, completed using reference TRBV5-4 and TRBJ1-1, is ETGVTQSPTHLIKTRGQQVTLRCSSQSGHNTVSWYQQALGQGPQFIFQYYREEENGRGNFPPRFSGLQFPNYSSELNVNALELDDSALYLCASSVPSGGGNTEAFFGQGTRLTVV.

The chain combines TRBV7-6 with TRBJ1-3, with TRBD1 matching over 9 bases. The CDR3 totals 14 residues. Germline V gene data show CDR1 as SGHVS and CDR2 as FNYEAQ. With 5 bases clipped from V and 6 bases from J, the junction kept 5 bases outside the gene matches. The DNA of the CDR3 is TGTGCCAGCAGCACTTGGACAGGGGAAAACACCATATATTTT. It translates to CASSTWTGENTIYF.

V gene TRBV12-3 or TRBV12-4 combines with J gene TRBJ1-2; the D is unclear. Trimming pared 6 bases from V and 5 bases from J, leaving 13 bases between. The CDR3 spans 13 residues. The CDR3 DNA follows: TGTGCCAGCAGCCCACCCTGGGCTTATGGCTACACCTTC. It translates to CASSPPWAYGYTF.

The CDR3 nucleotides read TGTGCCAGCACATTAGCGGGAGGGAATGAGCAGTTCTTC. This gives the protein CASTLAGGNEQFF. This sequence joins TRBV3-1 (or the pseudogene TRBV3-2) and TRBJ2-1, with 11 nucleotides matching TRBD2. Germline lookup yields CDR1 LGHDT and CDR2 YNNKEL (reference sequence). Germline trimming cut 7 bases from V and 7 bases from J; bases unmatched to any gene: 3. CDR3 length: 13 residues.

The genes are TRBV6-6 and TRBJ1-4, with TRBD1 matching 10 bases. Germline V gene lookup returns CDR1 MNHNY and CDR2 SVGAGI (reference sequence). The V and J ends lost 0 bases and 7 bases, in that order; junction bases with no gene match: 2. The CDR3 contains 15 residues. CDR3 residues: CASSYSWTGGEKLFF. The CDR3 bases are TGTGCCAGCAGTTACTCCTGGACAGGGGGTGAAAAACTGTTTTTT.